This T cell receptor beta chain derives from a study of OX40 agonist ivuxolimab in advanced cancers. Study-wide context: Those treated in dose escalation had hepatocellular carcinoma, melanoma, renal cell cancer or head and neck cancer.

This clone has more than one count but fewer than ten. CDR1 and CDR2 (germline): MNHEY, SMNVEV (reference sequence). Trimming removed 5 bases at V and 6 bases at J, with 5 bases between. There are 11 residues in the CDR3. Data came from immunoSEQ multiplex PCR; TCRdb stores just in-frame clones and leaves some out. The repertoire holds some 60,000 clones, with 85% as singletons. The gene calls are TRBV27 and TRBJ2-1; the D gene is possibly TRBD2 (5 bases). The sequencing used CD4+ or CD8+ T cells sorted from blood, collected in a trial of the OX40 agonist ivuxolimab. This sequence originates from an adult with an advanced solid tumor such as melanoma, head and neck, liver or kidney cancer. The CDR3 loop is CASSEGNEQFF. The CDR3 DNA reads TGTGCCAGCAGTGAGGGCAATGAGCAGTTCTTC.